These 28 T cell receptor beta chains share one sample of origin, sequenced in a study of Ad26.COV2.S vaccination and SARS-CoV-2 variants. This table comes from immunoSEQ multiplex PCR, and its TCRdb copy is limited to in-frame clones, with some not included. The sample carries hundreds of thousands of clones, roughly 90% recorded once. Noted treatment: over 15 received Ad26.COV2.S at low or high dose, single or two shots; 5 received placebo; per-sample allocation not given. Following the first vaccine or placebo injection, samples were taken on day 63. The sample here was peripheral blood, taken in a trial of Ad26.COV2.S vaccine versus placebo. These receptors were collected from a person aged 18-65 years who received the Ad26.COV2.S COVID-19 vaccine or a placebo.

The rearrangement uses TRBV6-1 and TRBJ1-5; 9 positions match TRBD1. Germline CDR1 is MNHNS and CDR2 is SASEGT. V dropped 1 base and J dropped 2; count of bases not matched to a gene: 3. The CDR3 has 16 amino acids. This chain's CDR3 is CASSEVDRGGNQPQHF. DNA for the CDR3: TGTGCCAGCAGTGAAGTCGACAGGGGGGGCAATCAGCCCCAGCATTTT.

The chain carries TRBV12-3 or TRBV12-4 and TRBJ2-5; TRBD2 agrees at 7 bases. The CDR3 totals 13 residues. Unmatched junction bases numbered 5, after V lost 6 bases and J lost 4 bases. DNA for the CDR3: TGTGCCAGCAGGTCGGGGGGTTCAGAGACCCAGTACTTC. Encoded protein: CASRSGGSETQYF.

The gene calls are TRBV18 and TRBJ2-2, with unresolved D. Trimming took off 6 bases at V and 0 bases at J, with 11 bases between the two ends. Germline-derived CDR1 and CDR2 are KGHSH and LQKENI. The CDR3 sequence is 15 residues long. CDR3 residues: CASSPRSANTGELFF. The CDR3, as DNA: TGTGCCAGCTCCCCAAGGAGCGCGAACACCGGGGAGCTGTTTTTT.

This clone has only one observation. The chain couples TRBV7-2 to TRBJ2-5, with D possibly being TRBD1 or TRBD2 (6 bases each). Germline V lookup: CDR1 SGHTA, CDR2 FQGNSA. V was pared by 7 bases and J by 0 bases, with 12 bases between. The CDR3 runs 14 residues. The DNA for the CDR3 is TGTGCCAGCACCCCTAGGGGGGACCAAGAGACCCAGTACTTC. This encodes CASTPRGDQETQYF.

The chain's CDR3 is CASSYAVSGANVLTF. The CDR3 DNA reads as TGTGCCAGCAGTTACGCCGTCTCTGGGGCCAACGTCCTGACTTTC. The chain recombines TRBV6-2 or TRBV6-3 with TRBJ2-6; D is uncertain. The V and J ends lost 2 bases and 0 bases respectively, with 5 bases between them. The CDR3 extends over 15 amino acids. Germline-derived CDR1 and CDR2 are MNHEY and SVGEGT.

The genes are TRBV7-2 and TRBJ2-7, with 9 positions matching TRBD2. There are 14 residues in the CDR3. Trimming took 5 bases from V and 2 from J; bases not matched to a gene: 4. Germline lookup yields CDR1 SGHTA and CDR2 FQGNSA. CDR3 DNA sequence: TGTGCCAGCAGCGTATCTAGCGGGGCCTACGAGCAGTACTTC. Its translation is CASSVSSGAYEQYF.

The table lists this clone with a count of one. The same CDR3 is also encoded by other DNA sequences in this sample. The CDR3 sequence is CASSAGGAGETQYF. The CDR3 DNA is TGTGCCAGTAGTGCCGGGGGGGCAGGTGAGACCCAGTACTTC. This chain uses TRBV19 with TRBJ2-5; 8 bases fit TRBD2. This CDR3 spans 14 amino acids. Germline-derived CDR1 and CDR2 are LNHDA and SQIVND (reference sequence). J lost 5 bases, V lost 5 bases, and 7 bases had no gene match.

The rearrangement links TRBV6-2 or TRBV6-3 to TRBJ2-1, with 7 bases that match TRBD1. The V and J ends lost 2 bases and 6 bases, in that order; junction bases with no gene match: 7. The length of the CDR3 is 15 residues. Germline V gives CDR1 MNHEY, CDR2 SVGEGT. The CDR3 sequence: CASSYERAGGNEQFF. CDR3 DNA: TGTGCCAGCAGTTACGAGAGGGCAGGGGGCAATGAGCAGTTCTTC.

The CDR3 DNA is TGTGCCAGCAGTGAACCAGGAGGGTGGAGCACAGATACGCAGTATTTT. Protein: CASSEPGGWSTDTQYF. The chain couples TRBV6-1 to TRBJ2-3; maybe TRBD2 (6 bases). There are 16 residues in the CDR3. Trimming cost V 2 bases and J 0 bases, with 12 bases left between them. CDR1 and CDR2 (germline): MNHNS, SASEGT.

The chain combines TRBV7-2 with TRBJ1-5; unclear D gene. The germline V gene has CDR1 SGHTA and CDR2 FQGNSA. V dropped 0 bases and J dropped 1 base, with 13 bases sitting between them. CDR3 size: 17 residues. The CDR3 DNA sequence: TGTGCCAGCAGCTTAGCGCTCGGGCTGGGGAGCAATCAGCCCCAGCATTTT. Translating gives CASSLALGLGSNQPQHF.

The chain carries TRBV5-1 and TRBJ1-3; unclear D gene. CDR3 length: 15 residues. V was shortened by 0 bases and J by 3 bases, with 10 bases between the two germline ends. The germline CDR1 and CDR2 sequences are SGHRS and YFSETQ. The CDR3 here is CASSLEGIIGNTIYF. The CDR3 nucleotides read TGCGCCAGCAGCTTGGAAGGGATTATTGGAAACACCATATATTTT.

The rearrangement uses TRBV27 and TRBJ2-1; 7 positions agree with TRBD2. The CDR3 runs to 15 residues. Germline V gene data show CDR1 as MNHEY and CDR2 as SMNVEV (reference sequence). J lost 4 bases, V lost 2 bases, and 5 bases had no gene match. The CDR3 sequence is CASSLGRESYNEQFF. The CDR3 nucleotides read TGTGCCAGCAGTTTAGGGAGGGAGTCGTACAATGAGCAGTTCTTC.

The CDR3 region has the DNA TGTGCCCACAGAGCGGGAGGGCCAACAGATACGCAGTATTTT. It specifies CAHRAGGPTDTQYF. The chain couples TRBV28 to TRBJ2-3; the match to TRBD2 covers 10 bases. After removal of 11 bases from V and 3 bases from J, the junction contained 8 bases not matched to a gene. Germline V CDR1 and CDR2: MDHEN, SYDVKM. The CDR3 has 14 residues.

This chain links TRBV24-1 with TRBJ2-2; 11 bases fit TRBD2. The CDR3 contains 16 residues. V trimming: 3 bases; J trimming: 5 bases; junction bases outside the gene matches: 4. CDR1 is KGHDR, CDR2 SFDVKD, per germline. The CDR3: CATSDRGLAVTGELFF. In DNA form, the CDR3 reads TGTGCCACCAGTGATCGGGGACTAGCGGTTACCGGGGAGCTGTTTTTT.

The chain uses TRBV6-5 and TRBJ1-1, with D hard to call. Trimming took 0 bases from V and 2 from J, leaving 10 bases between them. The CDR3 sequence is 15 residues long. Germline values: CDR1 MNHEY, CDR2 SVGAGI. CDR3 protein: CASSYSAGKNTEAFF. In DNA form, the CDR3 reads TGTGCCAGCAGTTACTCTGCGGGGAAAAACACTGAAGCTTTCTTT.

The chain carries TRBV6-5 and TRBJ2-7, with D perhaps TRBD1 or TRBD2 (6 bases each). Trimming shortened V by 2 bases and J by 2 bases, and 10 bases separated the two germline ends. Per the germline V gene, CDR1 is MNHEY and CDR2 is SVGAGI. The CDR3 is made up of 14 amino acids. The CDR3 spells CASSYNREAYEQYF. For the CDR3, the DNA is TGTGCCAGCAGTTACAACAGGGAGGCCTACGAGCAGTACTTC.

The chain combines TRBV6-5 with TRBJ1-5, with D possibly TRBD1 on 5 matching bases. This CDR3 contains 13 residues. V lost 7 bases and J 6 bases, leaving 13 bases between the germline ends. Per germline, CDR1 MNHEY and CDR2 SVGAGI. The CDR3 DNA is TGTGCCAGCAACATCAGGGCCGTTCAGCCCCAGCATTTT. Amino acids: CASNIRAVQPQHF.

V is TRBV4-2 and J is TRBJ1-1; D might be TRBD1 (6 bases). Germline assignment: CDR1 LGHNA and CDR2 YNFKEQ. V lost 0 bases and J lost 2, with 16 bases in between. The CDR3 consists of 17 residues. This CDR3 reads CASSQETNAGVNTEAFF. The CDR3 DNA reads TGTGCCAGCAGCCAAGAGACCAACGCAGGGGTTAACACTGAAGCTTTCTTT.

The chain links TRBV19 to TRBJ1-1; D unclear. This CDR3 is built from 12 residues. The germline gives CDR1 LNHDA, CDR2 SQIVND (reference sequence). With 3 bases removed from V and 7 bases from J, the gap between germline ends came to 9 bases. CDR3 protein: CASSIYPREAFF. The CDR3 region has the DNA TGTGCCAGTAGTATTTACCCCCGTGAAGCTTTCTTT.

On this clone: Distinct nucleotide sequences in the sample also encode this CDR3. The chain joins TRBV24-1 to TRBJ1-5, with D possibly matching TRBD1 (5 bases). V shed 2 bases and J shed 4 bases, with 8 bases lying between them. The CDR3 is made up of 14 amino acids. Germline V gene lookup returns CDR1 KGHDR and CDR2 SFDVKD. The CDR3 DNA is TGTGCCACCAGTGATTGGGGGTCAAATCAGCCCCAGCATTTT. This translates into CATSDWGSNQPQHF.

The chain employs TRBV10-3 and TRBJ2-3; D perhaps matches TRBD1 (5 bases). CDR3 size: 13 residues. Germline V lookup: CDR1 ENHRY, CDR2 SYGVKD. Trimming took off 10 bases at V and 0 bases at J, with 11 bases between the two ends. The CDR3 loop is CARGQTSTDTQYF. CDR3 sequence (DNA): TGTGCCAGAGGACAAACTAGCACAGATACGCAGTATTTT.

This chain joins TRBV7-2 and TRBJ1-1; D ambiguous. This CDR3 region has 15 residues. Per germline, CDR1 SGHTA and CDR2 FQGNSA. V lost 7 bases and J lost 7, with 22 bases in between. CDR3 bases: TGTGCCAGCACCCGCCCGGGTGAAGGAGGCGGTGAAGCTTTCTTT. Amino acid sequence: CASTRPGEGGGEAFF.

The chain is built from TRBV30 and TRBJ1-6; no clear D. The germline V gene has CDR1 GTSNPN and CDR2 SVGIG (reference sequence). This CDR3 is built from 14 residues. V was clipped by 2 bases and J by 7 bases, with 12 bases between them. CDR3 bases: TGTGCCTGGAGTTTGAGGACGGGGAATTCACCCCTCCACTTT. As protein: CAWSLRTGNSPLHF.

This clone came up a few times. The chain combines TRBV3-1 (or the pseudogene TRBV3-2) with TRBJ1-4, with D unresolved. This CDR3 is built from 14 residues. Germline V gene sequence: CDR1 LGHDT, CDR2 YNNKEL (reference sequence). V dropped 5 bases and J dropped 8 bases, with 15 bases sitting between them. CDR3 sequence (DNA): TGTGCCAGCAGCTTTAACAACCCGGGGGAAAAACTGTTTTTT. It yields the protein CASSFNNPGEKLFF.

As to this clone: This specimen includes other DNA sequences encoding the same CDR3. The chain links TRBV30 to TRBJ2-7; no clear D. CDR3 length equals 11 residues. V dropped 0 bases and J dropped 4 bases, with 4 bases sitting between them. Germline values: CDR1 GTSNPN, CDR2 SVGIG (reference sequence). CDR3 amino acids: CAWSVNYEQYF. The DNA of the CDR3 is TGTGCCTGGAGTGTAAATTACGAGCAGTACTTC.

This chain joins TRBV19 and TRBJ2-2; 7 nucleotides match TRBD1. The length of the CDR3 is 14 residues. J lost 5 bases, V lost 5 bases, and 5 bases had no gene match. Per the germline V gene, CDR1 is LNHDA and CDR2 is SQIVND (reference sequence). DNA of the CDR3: TGTGCCAGTAGTGTCCAGACAGGGACCGGGGAGCTGTTTTTT. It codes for CASSVQTGTGELFF.

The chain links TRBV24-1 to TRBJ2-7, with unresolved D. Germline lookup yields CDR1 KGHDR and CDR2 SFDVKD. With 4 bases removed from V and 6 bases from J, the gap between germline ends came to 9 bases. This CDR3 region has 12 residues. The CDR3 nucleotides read TGTGCCACCAGTGACCCTTTAGGCGAGCAGTACTTC. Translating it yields CATSDPLGEQYF.

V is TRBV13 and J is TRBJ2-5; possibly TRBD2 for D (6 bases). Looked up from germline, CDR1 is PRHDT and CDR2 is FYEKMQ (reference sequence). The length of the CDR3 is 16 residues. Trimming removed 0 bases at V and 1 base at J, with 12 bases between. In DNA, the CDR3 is TGTGCCAGCAGCTTAGGCGGGACTGTGGGCCAAGAGACCCAGTACTTC. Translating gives CASSLGGTVGQETQYF.